The 22 T cell receptor beta chains listed next were all sequenced from one sample in a study of Tregs in tolerant kidney transplant recipients. The nonmyeloablative bone marrow transplants came from related graft donors, with transient mixed chimerism. Generated by immunoSEQ multiplex PCR, the TCRdb table keeps only in-frame clones and is missing some. This table has tens of thousands of clones, approximately 94% appearing once. This material consisted of CD4+ T cells from blood (PBMCs), taken 12 months after the transplant. These receptors all come from a human patient who received a combined kidney and bone marrow transplant. Some of the T cells may derive from the graft donor.

The chain recombines TRBV5-4 with TRBJ2-3; the D gene is possibly TRBD2 (5 bases). Germline values: CDR1 SGHNT, CDR2 YYREEE (reference sequence). There are 16 residues in the CDR3. V was clipped by 0 bases and J by 2 bases, with 13 bases between them. In DNA, the CDR3 is TGTGCCAGCAGCTTGGCCGAAACTAGTCCCACAGATACGCAGTATTTT. It is translated as CASSLAETSPTDTQYF. Full variable domain (remainder filled in from reference TRBV5-4 and TRBJ2-3): ETGVTQSPTHLIKTRGQQVTLRCSSQSGHNTVSWYQQALGQGPQFIFQYYREEENGRGNFPPRFSGLQFPNYSSELNVNALELDDSALYLCASSLAETSPTDTQYFGPGTRLTVL.

The chain has TRBV15 and TRBJ2-3; the D is unclear. This CDR3 has 16 amino acids. Germline V CDR1 and CDR2: LNHNV, YYDKDF (reference sequence). V lost 0 bases and J 0 bases, leaving 10 bases between the germline ends. This CDR3 is CATSRDPSPSTDTQYF. CDR3 in DNA: TGTGCCACCAGCAGAGATCCGTCTCCTAGCACAGATACGCAGTATTTT.

The chain joins TRBV5-4 to TRBJ2-7; 13 bases agree with TRBD2. The CDR3 loop spans 15 amino acids. Germline assignment: CDR1 SGHNT and CDR2 YYREEE (reference sequence). The ends lost 2 bases at V and 4 bases at J; junction bases unmatched: 3. In DNA, the CDR3 is TGTGCCAGCAGCTTCGGACTAGCGGGAGCATACGAGCAGTACTTC. Encoded protein: CASSFGLAGAYEQYF.

The chain couples TRBV28 to TRBJ2-5; 7 bases align to TRBD1. V lost 9 bases, J lost 2 bases, and 12 bases stayed unmatched. This CDR3 spans 15 amino acids. CDR1 is MDHEN, CDR2 SYDVKM, per germline. DNA for the CDR3: TGTGCCAGAAGAAAACACTCGGGACAGCAAGAGACCCAGTACTTC. It is translated as CARRKHSGQQETQYF.

The chain uses TRBV18 and TRBJ1-1, with 11 bases that match TRBD1. J lost 0 bases, V lost 1 base, and 16 bases had no gene match. The CDR3 loop spans 21 amino acids. From germline, CDR1 is KGHSH and CDR2 LQKENI. The CDR3 sequence: CASSPRLWTGGSGWVNTEAFF. The CDR3 nucleotides read TGTGCCAGCTCACCACGACTTTGGACAGGGGGCTCAGGGTGGGTGAACACTGAAGCTTTCTTT.

This clone was observed a handful of times. The chain couples TRBV19 to TRBJ1-6, with 11 bases matching TRBD1. Looked up from germline, CDR1 is LNHDA and CDR2 is SQIVND (reference sequence). V shed 10 bases, J shed 9 bases, and the junction held 8 bases outside the gene matches. The CDR3 covers 14 residues. CDR3 in amino acids: CATLDRGRGSPLHF. CDR3 nucleotides: TGTGCCACCTTGGACAGGGGGCGAGGTTCACCCCTCCACTTT. Full variable domain (outside the CDR3, taken from reference TRBV19 and TRBJ1-6): DGGITQSPKYLFRKEGQNVTLSCEQNLNHDAMYWYRQDPGQGLRLIYYSQIVNDFQKGDIAEGYSVSREKKESFPLTVTSAQKNPTAFYLCATLDRGRGSPLHFGNGTRLTVT.

The chain uses TRBV5-1 and TRBJ2-1; TRBD2 matches at 11 bases. The CDR3 runs 19 residues. Germline CDR1 and CDR2: SGHRS and YFSETQ. V shed 0 bases, J shed 0 bases, and the junction held 8 bases outside the gene matches. CDR3 DNA sequence: TGCGCCAGCAGCTTGGAGGTTAGCGGGAGGGGGTACTCCTACAATGAGCAGTTCTTC. Amino acid sequence: CASSLEVSGRGYSYNEQFF.

The chain uses TRBV19 and TRBJ1-5; TRBD1 aligns across 7 bases. The CDR3 sequence is 16 residues long. CDR1 is LNHDA and CDR2 is SQIVND in the germline V gene (reference sequence). J lost 6 bases, V lost 6 bases, and 14 bases had no gene match. The DNA of the CDR3 is TGTGCCAGTAGGCAATGGAGGGGGCAGGAAGGTCAGCCCCAGCATTTT. This gives the protein CASRQWRGQEGQPQHF.

In this sample, this clone turned up once. V gene TRBV7-3 combines with J gene TRBJ2-7; tentative D call: TRBD1 (5 bases). With 5 bases removed from V and 6 bases from J, the gap between germline ends came to 14 bases. The CDR3 consists of 13 residues. CDR1 is SGHTA, CDR2 FQGTGA, per germline. The CDR3 region has the DNA TGTGCCAGCAGCGCGGCCATAGGGGTCGAGCAGTACTTC. The encoded protein is CASSAAIGVEQYF.

The V gene is TRBV5-4, the J gene TRBJ1-2; TRBD1 is a possible D gene (6 bases). The CDR3 loop spans 15 amino acids. Trimming shortened V by 3 bases and J by 0 bases, and 12 bases separated the two germline ends. Germline V lookup: CDR1 SGHNT, CDR2 YYREEE (reference sequence). The chain's CDR3 is CASSWATGSNYGYTF. For the CDR3, the DNA is TGTGCCAGCAGCTGGGCGACAGGATCTAACTATGGCTACACCTTC. Combining the CDR3 with reference TRBV5-4 and TRBJ1-2 gives the whole variable domain ETGVTQSPTHLIKTRGQQVTLRCSSQSGHNTVSWYQQALGQGPQFIFQYYREEENGRGNFPPRFSGLQFPNYSSELNVNALELDDSALYLCASSWATGSNYGYTFGSGTRLTVV.

The chain has TRBV11-1 and TRBJ2-5; 7 bases fit TRBD2. J lost 11 bases, V lost 7 bases, and 16 bases had no gene match. The CDR3 totals 14 residues. Per germline, CDR1 SGHAT and CDR2 FQDESV (reference sequence). This chain's CDR3 is CASKREGLRNEQYF. CDR3 in DNA: TGTGCCAGCAAGAGGGAGGGACTCCGGAATGAGCAGTACTTC. Based on the CDR3 plus reference TRBV11-1 and TRBJ2-5, the full variable domain is EAEVAQSPRYKITEKSQAVAFWCDPISGHATLYWYRQILGQGPELLVQFQDESVVDDSQLPKDRFSAERLKGVDSTLKIQPAELGDSAMYLCASKREGLRNEQYFGPGTRLLVL.

Only one count was recorded for this clone. CDR3 sequence (DNA): TGCAGCGTTGAAGGGACAGGGGTAGAGACCCAGTACTTC. Translating it yields CSVEGTGVETQYF. The chain links TRBV29-1 to TRBJ2-5; 9 bases agree with TRBD1. Germline lookup yields CDR1 SQVTM and CDR2 ANQGSEA. V dropped 1 base and J dropped 4; count of bases not matched to a gene: 1. CDR3 length: 13 residues.

The V and J genes are TRBV7-3 and TRBJ2-7, with TRBD1 matching over 9 bases. V shed 5 bases and J 2 bases; nucleotides not matched to a gene: 4. This CDR3 spans 14 amino acids. The germline V gene has CDR1 SGHTA and CDR2 FQGTGA. The CDR3 coding sequence is TGTGCCAGCAGCCCGGGGACAGGGCCCTACGAGCAGTACTTC. Its translation: CASSPGTGPYEQYF.

Notes on this clone: At one end, the junction sequence differs from germline, possibly due to a read error. Other DNA sequences in this specimen translate into the identical CDR3. The chain combines TRBV14 with TRBJ1-6; no reliable D call. This CDR3 region has 13 residues. Germline CDR1 reads SGHDN; CDR2 reads FVKESK. CDR3 region: CASSQVRNSPLHF. DNA for the CDR3: TGTGCCAGCAGCCAAGTCCGTAATTCCCCCCTCCACTTT.

V gene TRBV29-1 combines with J gene TRBJ1-2; TRBD1 aligns across 7 bases. In germline, CDR1 is SQVTM, CDR2 ANQGSEA. The CDR3 is 15 amino acids. V shed 3 bases, J shed 3 bases, and the junction held 10 bases outside the gene matches. This CDR3 reads CSVDRQGKGDYGYTF. Here the CDR3 DNA reads TGCAGCGTTGATCGACAGGGAAAGGGGGACTATGGCTACACCTTC.

The DNA for the CDR3 is TGTGCCAGCAGTGAACGAACAGGGAGGGATGAAAAACTGTTTTTT. Its protein product is CASSERTGRDEKLFF. The chain uses TRBV25-1 and TRBJ1-4, with D possibly TRBD1 on 6 matching bases. Germline CDR1 MGHDK, CDR2 SYGVNS. The length of the CDR3 is 15 residues. V dropped 2 bases and J dropped 6 bases, with 13 bases sitting between them.

The chain links TRBV5-1 to TRBJ1-2; no definite D call. The V gene's germline CDR1 is SGHRS and CDR2 YFSETQ. Trimming removed 1 base from V and 2 bases from J, with 12 bases in between. CDR3 length equals 15 residues. The DNA for the CDR3 is TGCGCCAGCAGCTTGTATTCGGGATCCAACTATGGCTACACCTTC. Translating it yields CASSLYSGSNYGYTF.

The CDR3 reads CASPIDSLRETQYF. CDR3 bases: TGCGCCAGCCCTATAGACAGTCTAAGGGAGACCCAGTACTTC. The chain couples TRBV10-1 to TRBJ2-5, with a tentative D call TRBD1 (5 bases). Trimming pared 8 bases from V and 5 bases from J, leaving 18 bases between. The CDR3 totals 14 residues. Germline CDR1 is WNHNN and CDR2 is SYGVQD (reference sequence).

The DNA for the CDR3 is TGTGCCACCAGCAGGCCGGGAGGGGGCCGTGGGACCCAGTACTTC. As protein: CATSRPGGGRGTQYF. The V call is TRBV15, the J call TRBJ2-5, with a possible D match to TRBD2 (8 bases). CDR3 length equals 15 residues. V gave up 3 bases and J gave up 7 bases, with 18 bases separating them. Per the germline V gene, CDR1 is LNHNV and CDR2 is YYDKDF (reference sequence).

There are a few counts of this clone. V gene TRBV6-1 combines with J gene TRBJ1-2; TRBD1 agrees at 7 bases. The CDR3 has 14 amino acids. V lost 6 bases to trimming and J lost 0 bases; unmatched junction nucleotides: 4. Looked up from germline, CDR1 is MNHNS and CDR2 is SASEGT. This chain's CDR3 is CASRQGFTNYGYTF. The CDR3 DNA reads TGTGCCAGCAGACAGGGGTTCACTAACTATGGCTACACCTTC.

This chain links TRBV7-2 with TRBJ2-5, with D maybe TRBD1 (5 bases). The closer fit of TRBJ2-7 to the DNA end suggests the J call may be wrong. The V gene's germline CDR1 is SGHTA and CDR2 FQGNSA. The length of the CDR3 is 16 residues. The CDR3 sequence: CASSFDRPEISYEQYF. The CDR3 region has the DNA TGTGCCAGCAGCTTCGACAGACCCGAAATCTCCTACGAGCAGTACTTC.

The chain combines TRBV7-9 with TRBJ1-1; no reliable D call. CDR1 SEHNR and CDR2 FQNEAQ come from the germline V gene (reference sequence). This CDR3 contains 13 residues. Deletions cut 5 bases from V and 6 bases from J, with 13 bases between. The CDR3 DNA follows: TGTGCCAGCAGCCTCGGCGGGGAAGCTGAAGCTTTCTTT. It yields the protein CASSLGGEAEAFF.